A selection of T cell receptor beta chains follows, all from one sample in a study of cytomegalovirus exposure and HLA in healthy donors. Measured with immunoSEQ multiplex PCR; TCRdb has only the in-frame clones, and not every one. In the table there are approximately 190,000 clones, roughly 73% of which are singletons. The sequencing input was PBMCs. These receptors were collected from a woman in her twenties or thirties in good health and CMV-seronegative. The CDR3 runs from the conserved cysteine through the conserved F or W. Each record gives: J gene, V gene, CDR3 protein.

J gene: TRBJ2-1; V gene: TRBV9; CDR3 protein: CASSVWDSSSYNEQFF
J gene: TRBJ2-7; V gene: TRBV10-1; CDR3 protein: CASSEQPGEQYF
J gene: TRBJ2-7; V gene: TRBV2; CDR3 protein: CASSVGDRINEQYF
J gene: TRBJ1-2; V gene: TRBV6-5; CDR3 protein: CASRIGQGPYYGYTF
J gene: TRBJ1-1; V gene: TRBV29-1; CDR3 protein: CSVSGVPSSWMNTEAFF
J gene: TRBJ1-1; V gene: TRBV5-1; CDR3 protein: CASALSGQLNTEAFF
J gene: TRBJ2-7; V gene: TRBV27; CDR3 protein: CASSSGDRAYEQYF
J gene: TRBJ1-1; V gene: TRBV4-2; CDR3 protein: CASSPGQLNTEAFF
J gene: TRBJ2-7; V gene: TRBV7-9; CDR3 protein: CASSSTRDRDYEQYF
J gene: TRBJ2-2; V gene: TRBV30; CDR3 protein: CAWTRRDRDTGELFF
J gene: TRBJ2-1; V gene: TRBV9; CDR3 protein: CASSVVASGVYEQFF
J gene: TRBJ2-7; V gene: TRBV19; CDR3 protein: CASSASGTGLHEQYF
J gene: TRBJ2-7; V gene: TRBV9; CDR3 protein: CASSVVAGAYEQYF
J gene: TRBJ1-5; V gene: TRBV6-1; CDR3 protein: CASNLLGGQPQHF
J gene: TRBJ1-5; V gene: TRBV12-5; CDR3 protein: CASGLMGGLQPQHF
J gene: TRBJ1-3; V gene: TRBV29-1; CDR3 protein: CSVSLVDYSGNTIYF
J gene: TRBJ1-2; V gene: TRBV19; CDR3 protein: CASSAPTGGHYGYTF
J gene: TRBJ2-7; V gene: TRBV12-5; CDR3 protein: CASGLGATSGQYEQYF
J gene: TRBJ2-1; V gene: TRBV7-2; CDR3 protein: CASSWTSGRGGFF
J gene: TRBJ2-1; V gene: TRBV13; CDR3 protein: CASSGGGDRNNEQFF
J gene: TRBJ2-7; V gene: TRBV4-1; CDR3 protein: CASSRTGTGNIGGEQYF
J gene: TRBJ1-1; V gene: TRBV6-6; CDR3 protein: CASRLRELTEAFF
J gene: TRBJ1-2; V gene: TRBV6-5; CDR3 protein: CASSPGTGVGGYTF
J gene: TRBJ2-7; V gene: TRBV18; CDR3 protein: CASSTDTGRLGNEQYF
J gene: TRBJ1-2; V gene: TRBV5-1; CDR3 protein: CASSLGNGGGYTF
J gene: TRBJ2-7; V gene: TRBV9; CDR3 protein: CASSGGGTGGYEQYF
J gene: TRBJ2-2; V gene: TRBV4-1; CDR3 protein: CASSQDHSGVTGELFF
J gene: TRBJ2-5; V gene: TRBV6-1; CDR3 protein: CASSGQAFQETQYF
J gene: TRBJ1-2; V gene: TRBV9; CDR3 protein: CASSVGQGRYGYTF
J gene: TRBJ1-5; V gene: TRBV6-5; CDR3 protein: CASGGQPQHF
J gene: TRBJ2-7; V gene: TRBV5-1; CDR3 protein: CASSLAGQGIHEQYF
J gene: TRBJ2-1; V gene: TRBV9; CDR3 protein: CASSPPTVETYNEQFF
J gene: TRBJ2-7; V gene: TRBV18; CDR3 protein: CASSPGLGGGAYEQYF
J gene: TRBJ2-2; V gene: TRBV19; CDR3 protein: CASMSGTANTGELFF
J gene: TRBJ2-1; V gene: TRBV5-6; CDR3 protein: CASSPGDSIHEQFF
J gene: TRBJ1-2; V gene: TRBV4-1; CDR3 protein: CASPQVNYGYTF
J gene: TRBJ1-4; V gene: TRBV7-9; CDR3 protein: CASSLGDREREKLFF
J gene: TRBJ2-2; V gene: TRBV7-8; CDR3 protein: CASSPDPFGGTDTGELFF
J gene: TRBJ2-3; V gene: TRBV5-1; CDR3 protein: CASSHGQGIRDTQYF
J gene: TRBJ2-5; V gene: TRBV5-1; CDR3 protein: CASHRLAGEETQYF
J gene: TRBJ2-5; V gene: TRBV28; CDR3 protein: CASSQRAGGKTQYF
J gene: TRBJ2-5; V gene: TRBV4-1; CDR3 protein: CASSQGRGRGQGVETQYF
J gene: TRBJ2-7; V gene: TRBV2; CDR3 protein: CASSETGLAGGEQYF
J gene: TRBJ2-7; V gene: TRBV9; CDR3 protein: CASSVGGTSGSYEQYF
J gene: TRBJ1-2; V gene: TRBV4-2; CDR3 protein: CASSQLYRDSDIFGYTF
J gene: TRBJ1-2; V gene: TRBV5-6; CDR3 protein: CASSLMVAGRVGYTF
J gene: TRBJ1-4; V gene: TRBV2; CDR3 protein: CASSDTGATNEKLFF
J gene: TRBJ2-5; V gene: TRBV19; CDR3 protein: CASSIHRVGETQYF
J gene: TRBJ2-1; V gene: TRBV5-6; CDR3 protein: CASSLSPLWLAGANEQFF
J gene: TRBJ2-1; V gene: TRBV25-1; CDR3 protein: CASSEPGEGEQFF
J gene: TRBJ2-1; V gene: TRBV27; CDR3 protein: CASNPEGGGLYNEQFF
J gene: TRBJ1-2; V gene: TRBV9; CDR3 protein: CASSVDAGWQTNYGYTF
J gene: TRBJ1-1; V gene: TRBV7-9; CDR3 protein: CASSLNRGASLRTEAFF